This entry describes one T cell receptor (beta chain). TCR beta CDR3 sequences were amplified from RNA transcripts. In the first-round RT-PCR of the TCR CDR3, the HTBI primer set was used. TCRdb re-called the multiplex PCR reads with MiXCR, one entry per CDR3 protein. The repertoire consists of roughly 570,000 distinct CDR3 sequences, with about a sixth occurring once and the leading ten covering around 7.3%. These data come from a study of T cells in Graves' hyperthyroidism and ophthalmopathy. CDR1 and CDR2 (germline): LGHNA, YSLEER. This CDR3 is built from 15 residues. The V and J ends lost 1 base and 8 bases, in that order; junction bases with no gene match: 3.

This chain uses TRBV4-3 with TRBJ2-1; 12 nucleotides match TRBD2. The TCR was taken from a woman aged 25 to 45 with Graves' hyperthyroidism. Sequencing was done on a sample of blood. The CDR3 sequence is CASSQATSGSDEQFF. The CDR3 DNA reads as TGCGCCAGCAGCCAAGCGACTAGCGGGAGCGATGAGCAGTTCTTC.